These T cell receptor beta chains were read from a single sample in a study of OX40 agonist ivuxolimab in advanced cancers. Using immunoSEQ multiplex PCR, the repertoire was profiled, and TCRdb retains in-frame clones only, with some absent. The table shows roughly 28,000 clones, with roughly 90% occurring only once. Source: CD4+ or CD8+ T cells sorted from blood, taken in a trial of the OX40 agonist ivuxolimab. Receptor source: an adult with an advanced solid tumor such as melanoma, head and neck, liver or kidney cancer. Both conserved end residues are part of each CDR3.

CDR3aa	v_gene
CASRLGMYEQYF	TRBV5-4
CASSLLGNEQFF	TRBV27
CASSSPTGGSPYEQYF	TRBV28
CASSVPSGTTDTQYF	TRBV9
CSARPGSYTF	TRBV20-1
CASSLGPGQGYTGELFF	TRBV11-2
CASSYGRNTEAFF	TRBV6-5
CASSRLGETQYF	TRBV27
CASSGLAGNEQYF	TRBV19
CASSLANEQYF	TRBV5-6
CASIDWKSGNTIYF	TRBV27
CASSTLAGVSDTQYF	TRBV4-1
CASSRGGTSGYNEQFF	TRBV9
CASSLTGGASEAFF	TRBV7-9
CASSSGLAGGPVEETQYF	TRBV7-7
CATIDRSGANVLTF	TRBV19
CASSPIGQGYEQYF	TRBV6-6
CSVTPDRGVTFEQYF	TRBV29-1
CASSSYRVGGELFF	TRBV5-1
CASSGGRERKNEQFF	TRBV4-3
CASSLALGAGELFF	TRBV7-8
CASSQRLAEYQETQYF	TRBV7-8
CASSRDRGRNEQFF	TRBV6-7
CASSLLSGRNEQYF	TRBV28
CASSLIPISTEAFF	TRBV27
CASSVAQSSYNEQFF	TRBV9
CATSRDRGYGGYTF	TRBV15
CASSQAGVSYEQYF	TRBV4-1
CASSLSRYNEQFF	TRBV27
CASSSSAYEQYF	TRBV10-2
CASSAGTGGAETQYF	TRBV7-9
CATSNRAGGPGMTQYF	TRBV15
CASSGASPEQFF	TRBV9
CASSDSAWGYTQYF	TRBV6-4
CASSLYPGGELFF	TRBV27
CASSQNPGSYEQYF	TRBV4-2
CASSHTSGSWDEQYF	TRBV6-1